This TCR beta chain came from a study of response to subunit inactivated influenza vaccine. This clonotype has a count of ten or more. The V end lost 4 bases, the J end lost 5 bases, and 13 bases lay between the germline ends. Germline CDR1 reads SGHRS; CDR2 reads YFSETQ. The CDR3 contains 14 residues. Using its own MiXCR run on the RT-PCR reads, TCRdb lists one record per CDR3 protein. The top ten clones hold 2.5% to 3.5% of a sample with just under 550,000 distinct CDR3 sequences, around 25% of them seen once. These data are also associated with another study on T cells expressing NK-cell markers. That work contributes: Production of TCR beta cDNA relied on 5'RACE template switching with UMIs. Among the eight sequenced donors, seven tested HCMV-seropositive and one tested seronegative. In roughly 6 donors, dominant CD3+CD56+NKG2C+ clones formed about 1.0-7.5% of CD8+ cells.

The chain uses TRBV5-1 and TRBJ2-1; D may correspond to TRBD1 or TRBD2 (5 bases each). Specimen: CD4+ T cells sorted from PBMCs, collected roughly 13 days after vaccination. This receptor was taken from a man in his fifties who received an inactivated influenza vaccine. The CDR3 reads CASSLGTAHNEQFF. CDR3 nucleotide sequence: TGCGCCAGCAGCCTAGGGACGGCTCACAATGAGCAGTTCTTC. Full variable domain (rest looked up from reference TRBV5-1 and TRBJ2-1): KAGVTQTPRYLIKTRGQQVTLSCSPISGHRSVSWYQQTPGQGLQFLFEYFSETQRNKGNFPGRFSGRQFSNSRSEMNVSTLELGDSALYLCASSLGTAHNEQFFGPGTRLTVL.